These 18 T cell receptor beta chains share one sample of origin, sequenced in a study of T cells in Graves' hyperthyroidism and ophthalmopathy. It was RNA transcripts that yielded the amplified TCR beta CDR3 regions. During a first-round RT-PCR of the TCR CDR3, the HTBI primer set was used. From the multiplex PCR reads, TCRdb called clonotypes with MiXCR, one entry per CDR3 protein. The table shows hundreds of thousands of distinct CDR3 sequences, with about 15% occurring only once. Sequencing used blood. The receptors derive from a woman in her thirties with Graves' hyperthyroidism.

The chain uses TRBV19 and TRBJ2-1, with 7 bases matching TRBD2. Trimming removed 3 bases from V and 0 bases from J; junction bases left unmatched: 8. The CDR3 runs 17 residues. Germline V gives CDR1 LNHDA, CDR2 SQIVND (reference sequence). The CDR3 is CASSITSVTSSYNEQFF. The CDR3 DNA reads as TGTGCCAGTAGTATTACTAGCGTCACCAGCTCCTACAATGAGCAGTTCTTC.

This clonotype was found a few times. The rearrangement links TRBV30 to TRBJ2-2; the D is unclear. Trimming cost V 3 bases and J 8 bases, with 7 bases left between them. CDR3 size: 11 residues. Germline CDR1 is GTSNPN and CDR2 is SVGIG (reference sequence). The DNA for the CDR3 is TGTGCCTGGAGGGCGGCAGGGGAGCTGTTTTTT. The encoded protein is CAWRAAGELFF.

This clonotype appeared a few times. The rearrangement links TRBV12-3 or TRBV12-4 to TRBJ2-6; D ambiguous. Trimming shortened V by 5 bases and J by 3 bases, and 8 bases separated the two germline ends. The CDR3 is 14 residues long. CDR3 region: CASSAHGGANVLTF. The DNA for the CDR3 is TGTGCCAGCAGTGCACATGGTGGGGCCAACGTCCTGACTTTC.

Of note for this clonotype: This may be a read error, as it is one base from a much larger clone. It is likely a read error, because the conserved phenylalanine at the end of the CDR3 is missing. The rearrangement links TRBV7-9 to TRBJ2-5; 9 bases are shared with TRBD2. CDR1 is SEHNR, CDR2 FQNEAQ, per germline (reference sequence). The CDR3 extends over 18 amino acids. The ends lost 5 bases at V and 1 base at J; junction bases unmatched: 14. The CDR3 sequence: CASSPSRLAGGVQETQYL. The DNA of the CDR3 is TGTGCCAGCAGCCCTTCCCGTCTCGCGGGAGGGGTCCAAGAGACCCAGTACCTC.

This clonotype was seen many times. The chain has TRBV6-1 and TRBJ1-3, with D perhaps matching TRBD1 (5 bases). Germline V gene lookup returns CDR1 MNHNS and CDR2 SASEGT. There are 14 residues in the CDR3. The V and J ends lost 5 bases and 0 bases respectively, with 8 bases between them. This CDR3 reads CASSQGVSGNTIYF. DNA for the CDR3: TGTGCCAGCAGTCAGGGCGTCTCTGGAAACACCATATATTTT.

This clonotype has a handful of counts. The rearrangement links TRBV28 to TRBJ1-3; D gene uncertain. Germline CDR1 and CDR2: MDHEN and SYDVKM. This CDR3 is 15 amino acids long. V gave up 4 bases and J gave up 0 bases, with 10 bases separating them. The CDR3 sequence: CASSSITVSGNTIYF. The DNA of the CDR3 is TGTGCCAGCAGTTCGATAACAGTCTCTGGAAACACCATATATTTT.

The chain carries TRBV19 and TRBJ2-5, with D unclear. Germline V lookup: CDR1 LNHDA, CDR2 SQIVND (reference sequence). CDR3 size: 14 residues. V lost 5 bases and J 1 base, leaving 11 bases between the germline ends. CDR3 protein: CASSARGGQETQYF. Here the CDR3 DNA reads TGTGCCAGTAGTGCGCGTGGCGGCCAAGAGACCCAGTACTTC.

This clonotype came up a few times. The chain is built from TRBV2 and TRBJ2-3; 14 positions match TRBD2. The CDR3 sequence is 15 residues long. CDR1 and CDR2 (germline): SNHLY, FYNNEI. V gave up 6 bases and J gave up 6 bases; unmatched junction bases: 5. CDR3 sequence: CASRGLAGVGDTQYF. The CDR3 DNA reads TGTGCCAGCAGGGGACTAGCGGGAGTTGGTGATACGCAGTATTTT.

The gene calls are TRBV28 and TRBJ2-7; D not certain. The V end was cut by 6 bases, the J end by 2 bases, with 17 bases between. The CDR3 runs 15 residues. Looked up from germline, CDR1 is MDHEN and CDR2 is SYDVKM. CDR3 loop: CASRPLLTIAYEQYF. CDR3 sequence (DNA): TGTGCCAGCAGACCTCTCCTGACAATCGCCTACGAGCAGTACTTC.

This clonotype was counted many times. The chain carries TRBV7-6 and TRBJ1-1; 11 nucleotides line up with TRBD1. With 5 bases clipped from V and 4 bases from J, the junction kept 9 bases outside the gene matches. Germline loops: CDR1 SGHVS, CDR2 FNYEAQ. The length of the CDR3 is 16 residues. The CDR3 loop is CASSRLIGTGGTEAFF. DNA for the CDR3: TGTGCCAGCAGCCGACTAATAGGGACAGGGGGCACTGAAGCTTTCTTT.

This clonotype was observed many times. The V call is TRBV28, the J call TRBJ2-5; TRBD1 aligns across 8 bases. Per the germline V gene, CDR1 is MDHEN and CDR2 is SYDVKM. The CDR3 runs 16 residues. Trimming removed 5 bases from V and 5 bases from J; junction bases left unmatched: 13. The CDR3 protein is CASSISGTGRQETQYF. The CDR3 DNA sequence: TGTGCCAGCAGTATATCCGGGACAGGACGCCAGGAGACCCAGTACTTC.

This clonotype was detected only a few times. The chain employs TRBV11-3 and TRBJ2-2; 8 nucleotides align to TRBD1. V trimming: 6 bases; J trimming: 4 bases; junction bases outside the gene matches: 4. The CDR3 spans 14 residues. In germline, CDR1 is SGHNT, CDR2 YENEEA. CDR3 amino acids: CASSHTGGTGELFF. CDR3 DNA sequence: TGTGCCAGCAGTCATACAGGGGGCACCGGGGAGCTGTTTTTT.

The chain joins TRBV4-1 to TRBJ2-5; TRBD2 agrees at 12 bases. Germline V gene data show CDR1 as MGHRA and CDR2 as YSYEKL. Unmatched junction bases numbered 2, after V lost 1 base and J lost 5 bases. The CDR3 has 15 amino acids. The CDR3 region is CASSQGLAGVETQYF. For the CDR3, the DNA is TGCGCCAGCAGCCAAGGACTAGCGGGAGTTGAGACCCAGTACTTC.

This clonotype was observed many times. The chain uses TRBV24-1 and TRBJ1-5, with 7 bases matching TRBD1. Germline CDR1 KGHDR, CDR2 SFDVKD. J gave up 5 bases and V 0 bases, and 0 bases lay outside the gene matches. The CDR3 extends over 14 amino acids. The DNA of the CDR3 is TGTGCCACCAGTGATTTGGGGACAGATCAGCCCCAGCATTTT. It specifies CATSDLGTDQPQHF.

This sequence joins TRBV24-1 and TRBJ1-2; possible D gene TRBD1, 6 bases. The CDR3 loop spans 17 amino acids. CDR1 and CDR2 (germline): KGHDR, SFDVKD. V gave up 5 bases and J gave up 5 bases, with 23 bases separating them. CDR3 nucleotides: TGTGCCACCAGTGCGAGTGGGAGGGGGGGCTCCGCATATGGCTACACCTTC. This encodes CATSASGRGGSAYGYTF.

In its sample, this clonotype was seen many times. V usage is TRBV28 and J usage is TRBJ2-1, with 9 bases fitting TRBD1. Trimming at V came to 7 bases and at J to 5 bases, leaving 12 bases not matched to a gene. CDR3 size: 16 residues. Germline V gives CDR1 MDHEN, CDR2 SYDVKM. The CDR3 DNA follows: TGTGCCAGCACACAAGGGGGACAGGGTTTAAACAATGAGCAGTTCTTC. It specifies CASTQGGQGLNNEQFF.

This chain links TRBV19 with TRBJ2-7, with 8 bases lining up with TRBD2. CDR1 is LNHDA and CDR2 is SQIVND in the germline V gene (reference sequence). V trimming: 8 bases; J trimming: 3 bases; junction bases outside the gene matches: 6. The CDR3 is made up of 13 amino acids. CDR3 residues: CASGAGTSYEQYF. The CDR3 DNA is TGTGCCAGTGGAGCGGGGACTAGCTACGAGCAGTACTTC. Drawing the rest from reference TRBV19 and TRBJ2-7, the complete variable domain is DGGITQSPKYLFRKEGQNVTLSCEQNLNHDAMYWYRQDPGQGLRLIYYSQIVNDFQKGDIAEGYSVSREKKESFPLTVTSAQKNPTAFYLCASGAGTSYEQYFGPGTRLTVT.

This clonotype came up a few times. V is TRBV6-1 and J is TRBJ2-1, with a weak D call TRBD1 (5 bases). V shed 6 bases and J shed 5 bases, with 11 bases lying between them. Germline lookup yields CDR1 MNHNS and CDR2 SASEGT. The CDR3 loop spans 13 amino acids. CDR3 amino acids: CASRQELHNEQFF. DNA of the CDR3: TGTGCCAGCAGACAGGAACTGCACAATGAGCAGTTCTTC.